This T cell receptor (beta chain) appears in the sequencing data of a study of CD8+ T cells in alopecia areata. Between the trimmed V and J ends, which lost 3 bases and 8 bases, there was a span of 5 bases. Germline V lookup: CDR1 MNHEY, CDR2 SMNVEV (reference sequence). CDR3 length equals 12 residues. Extracted RNA was reverse transcribed into cDNA, the sequencing template. TCRdb's table, derived via immunoSEQ multiplex PCR, lists solely in-frame clones and lacks some. The data hold some 130,000 clones, with about 50% observed a single time. The treatment here: oral pan-JAK inhibitor, 5-10 mg twice daily. Alopecia areata patients had lesional scalp punch biopsies and peripheral blood taken from them.

The chain carries TRBV27 and TRBJ1-6; D ambiguous. Material: CD4+ T cells sorted from blood, obtained at week 4, from a patient treated with tofacitinib. The clonotype was recovered from a human donor with alopecia areata. Here the CDR3 DNA reads TGTGCCAGCAGTTTGATTGATTCACCCCTCCACTTT. It translates to CASSLIDSPLHF.